This T cell receptor beta chain came from a study of cytomegalovirus exposure and HLA in healthy donors. The CDR3 extends over 16 amino acids. The J segment lost 8 bases and the V segment lost 3 bases, leaving 15 bases of the junction unmatched. The germline gives CDR1 MRHNA, CDR2 SNTAGT. 13 Jbeta primers and 60 Vbeta primers were used for the PCR. The assay was immunoSEQ multiplex PCR, and TCRdb's table has in-frame clones only and misses some. The data hold around 100,000 clones, with 76% observed a single time. The specimen sequenced was PBMCs. The chain combines TRBV6-4 with TRBJ1-2; 7 nucleotides match TRBD1. This sequence originates from a young woman in good health and CMV-seropositive. CDR3 loop: CASSETGLLALGGYTF. CDR3 bases: TGTGCCAGCAGTGAGACAGGGTTGCTGGCGCTGGGGGGCTACACCTTC.